This T cell receptor (beta chain) was recovered during a study of blood T cell repertoires in COVID-19 (dated by TCRdb to 2018 to 2021). Broadly, across the study: Collaborator samples came from the United States, Italy and Spain and covered acute and convalescent phases of COVID-19. Subjects who had been exposed to COVID-19, were actively infected with it, or had recovered from it provided the deeply sampled blood TCRbeta repertoires that made up the dataset. HLA class I and class II types, where available, came from metadata supplied by the sample provider rather than from assay-based typing. Sample metadata almost always included a de-identified subject ID, COVID-19 status, age in years and sex. The prospective study material was composed of cDNA or gDNA derived from T cells, B-cell-depleted T cells, or PBMCs. Samples came from the ongoing ImmuneRACE study (first 160 participants) plus 1,254 subjects from 6 global collaborators. The repertoires were released in a freely available public database meant as a resource for research on the immune response to SARS-CoV-2.

TCRbeta CDR3 regions were amplified from genomic DNA by means of the immunoSEQ Assay, a bias-controlled multiplex PCR. The authors processed their data as follows. Within the assay, amplification of reference gene primers was used to estimate how many nucleated cells each sample contained. To quantify the absolute abundance of each unique TCRbeta CDR3 rearrangement, sequence reads were collapsed and filtered. Productive Simpson clonality was computed per sample as the square root of Simpson's diversity index over productive rearrangements. TCRdb holds this immuneACCESS table with in-frame rearrangements only. Some clones are missing; in checked studies, unresolved V genes explain under half, and the rest has no known cause. The V and J calls and clone size were taken over from that table, and D and trimming were inferred from the DNA. The sample includes under 200,000 clones, with about 80% observed a single time. Clones ranked in the top ten supply 8.1% of the sample.

This clone was seen a single time. What this receptor recognizes is not known. No base-level quality is on record; no much larger clone is a single base apart. According to the germline V gene (reference sequence), CDR1 reads SGHNT and CDR2 reads YYREEE. The CDR3 sequence holds 14 residues, the cysteine and phenylalanine included. Only the CDR3 DNA stays, 42 bases, in frame from base 1. The germline ends are 14 bases apart after V is trimmed by 5 bases and J by 2 bases. Here is what the overall study found, with its caveats: Clinical and demographic metadata were provided uncurated, with the amount varying by source and participant.

Collaborating institutions collected whole blood in K2EDTA tubes following their own protocols. Collaborator samples were shipped for TCRbeta analysis as frozen whole blood, isolated PBMCs, or DNA extracted from either sample type. The chain is assembled from TRBV5-4 and TRBJ2-7; matching of 5 bases hints at TRBD2 as the D gene. The clonotype comes from a man between 60 and 75 years old with acute or convalescent COVID-19. Specimen: peripheral blood. The sequenced DNA: TGTGCCAGCAGTAGGAGGTCCAATACCTACGAGCAGTACTTC. Its coded protein is CASSRRSNTYEQYF.